This T cell receptor (beta chain) was captured in a study of T cells in Graves' hyperthyroidism and ophthalmopathy. Study-wide context: Staff took peripheral blood when the initial diagnosis was made, before any treatment began.

Amplified TCR beta CDR3 regions derived from RNA transcripts. The HTBI primer set served for first-round RT-PCR of the TCR CDR3. TCRdb passed the multiplex PCR reads through MiXCR, listing each CDR3 protein once. The table includes hundreds of thousands of distinct CDR3 sequences, under 15% detected once. On this clonotype: This may be a read error: a much more frequent sequence differs by one nucleotide.

V was pared by 2 bases and J by 0 bases, with 19 bases between. CDR1 is SQVTM, CDR2 ANQGSEA, per germline. The CDR3 sequence is 17 residues long. Individuals with ophthalmopathy presented a Clinical Activity Score of at least 3, a NOSPECS grade of at least 4 and a duration under 3 months. The chain carries TRBV29-1 and TRBJ1-1, with D tentatively TRBD1 (6 bases). The clonotype comes from a man between 18 and 35 years old with Graves' ophthalmopathy. Sequenced material: blood. The CDR3 spells CSVEFGMDSGMNTEAFF. The CDR3 DNA reads TGCAGCGTTGAATTCGGGATGGACAGCGGGATGAACACTGAAGCTTTCTTT.